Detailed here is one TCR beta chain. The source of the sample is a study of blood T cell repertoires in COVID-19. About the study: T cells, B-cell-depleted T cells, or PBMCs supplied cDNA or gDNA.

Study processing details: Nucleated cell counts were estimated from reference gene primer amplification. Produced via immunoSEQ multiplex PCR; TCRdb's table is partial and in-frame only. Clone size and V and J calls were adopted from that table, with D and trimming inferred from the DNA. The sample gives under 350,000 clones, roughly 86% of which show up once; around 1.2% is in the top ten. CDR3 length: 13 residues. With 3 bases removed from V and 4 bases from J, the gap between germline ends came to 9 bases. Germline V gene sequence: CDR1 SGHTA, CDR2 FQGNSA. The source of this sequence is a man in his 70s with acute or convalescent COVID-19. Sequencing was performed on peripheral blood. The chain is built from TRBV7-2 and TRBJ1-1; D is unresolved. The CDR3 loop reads CASSFGSVTEAFF. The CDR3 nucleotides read TGTGCCAGCAGCTTCGGGTCGGTCACTGAAGCTTTCTTT. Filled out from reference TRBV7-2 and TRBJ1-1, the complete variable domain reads GAGVSQSPSNKVTEKGKDVELRCDPISGHTALYWYRQSLGQGLEFLIYFQGNSAPDKSGLPSDRFSAERTGGSVSTLTIQRTQQEDSAVYLCASSFGSVTEAFFGQGTRLTVV.